The 2 T cell receptor beta chains in this list originate from one sample, sequenced in a study of preoperative IRX-2 immunotherapy in early breast cancer. Treatment indicated: preoperative locoregional IRX-2 cytokine immunotherapy. The data were produced by immunoSEQ multiplex PCR, yet TCRdb's version contains in-frame clones alone and is incomplete. Altogether 30,000 or so clones are present, around 90% being singletons, with the ten largest covering around a tenth. Sample collection was performed from a patient treated with IRX-2 immunotherapy. These receptors came from a human donor with breast cancer.

The chain recombines TRBV29-1 with TRBJ1-1; D gene unclear. The germline gives CDR1 SQVTM, CDR2 ANQGSEA. The V end was cut by 3 bases, the J end by 0 bases, with 2 bases between. The CDR3 totals 11 residues. The CDR3 here is CSVEVNTEAFF. CDR3 sequence (DNA): TGCAGCGTTGAGGTGAACACTGAAGCTTTCTTT.

V and J are TRBV19 and TRBJ1-5; D gene unclear. V lost 3 bases and J 5 bases, leaving 11 bases between the germline ends. Germline CDR1 reads LNHDA; CDR2 reads SQIVND (reference sequence). The CDR3 has 14 residues. CDR3 sequence (DNA): TGTGCCAGTAGTATCCCCCCAGAGTATCAGCCCCAGCATTTT. It yields the protein CASSIPPEYQPQHF.